Each of the 2 T cell receptor beta chains below was sequenced from the same sample in a study of radiation and T cells in renal cell carcinoma. Indicated time point: blood 2 weeks post-SBRT. Treatment in this sample: 15 Gy SBRT to primary tumor, nephrectomy 4 weeks later. The data were produced by immunoSEQ multiplex PCR, yet TCRdb's version contains in-frame clones alone and is incomplete. There are about 65,000 clones in the sample; around 78% occur only once, and roughly 7.4% lies in the top ten. The material sequenced was blood, taken from a patient whose treatment included radiotherapy and nephrectomy. The receptors derive from a man aged 60 to 75 with renal cell carcinoma.

The chain uses TRBV19 and TRBJ2-2; 8 nucleotides align to TRBD2. Germline CDR1 and CDR2: LNHDA and SQIVND (reference sequence). This CDR3 is built from 13 residues. The ends lost 9 bases at V and 4 bases at J; junction bases unmatched: 4. As DNA, the CDR3 is TGTGCCAGCGGGAGGGAGGGCACCGGGGAGCTGTTTTTT. Protein: CASGREGTGELFF.

This rearrangement joins TRBV6-1 to TRBJ1-1; possible D gene TRBD1, 5 bases. With 4 bases removed from V and 1 base from J, the gap between germline ends came to 10 bases. This CDR3 region has 14 residues. Germline V lookup: CDR1 MNHNS, CDR2 SASEGT. This chain's CDR3 is CASSVDQGNTEAFF. The CDR3 DNA reads TGTGCCAGCAGTGTTGATCAGGGGAACACTGAAGCTTTCTTT.